This T cell receptor beta chain was identified in a study of T cells in women clearing cervical HPV infection. Study-wide background: HLA type stays a possible confounder, typing being limited.

Sequenced by immunoSEQ multiplex PCR; TCRdb stores in-frame clones only, minus some. The sample shows under 40,000 clones, and under 4% sits with its ten largest clones. With regard to this clone: The sequenced fragment ends 3 residues before the CDR3 boundary, so the rest is inferred from the germline J gene.

V lost 3 bases and J 0 bases, leaving 9 bases between the germline ends. Germline CDR1 and CDR2: PRHDT and FYEKMQ (reference sequence). CDR3 size: 14 residues. This chain connects TRBV13 to TRBJ2-7, with no clear D. The sample was blood buffy coat. The source of this sequence is a woman between 18 and 70 years old with a cervical HPV16 infection that either progressed to CIN3+ or cleared (not recorded which). CDR3 residues: CASSLTFPSYEQYF. The DNA read from the CDR3 is TGTGCCAGCAGCTTGACTTTCCCCTCCTACGAG.